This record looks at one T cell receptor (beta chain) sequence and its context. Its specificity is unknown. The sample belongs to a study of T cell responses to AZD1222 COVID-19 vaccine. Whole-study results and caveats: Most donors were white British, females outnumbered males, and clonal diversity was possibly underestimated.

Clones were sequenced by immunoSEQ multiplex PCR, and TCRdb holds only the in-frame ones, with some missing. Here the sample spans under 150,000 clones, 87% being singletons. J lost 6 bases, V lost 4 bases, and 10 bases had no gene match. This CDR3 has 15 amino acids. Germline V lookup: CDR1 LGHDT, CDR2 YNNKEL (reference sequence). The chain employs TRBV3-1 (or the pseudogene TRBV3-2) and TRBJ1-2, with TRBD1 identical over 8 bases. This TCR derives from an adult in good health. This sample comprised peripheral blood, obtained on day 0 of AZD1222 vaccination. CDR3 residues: CASSPSRTGIHGYTF. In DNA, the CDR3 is TGTGCCAGCAGCCCATCTCGGACAGGGATCCATGGCTACACCTTC.